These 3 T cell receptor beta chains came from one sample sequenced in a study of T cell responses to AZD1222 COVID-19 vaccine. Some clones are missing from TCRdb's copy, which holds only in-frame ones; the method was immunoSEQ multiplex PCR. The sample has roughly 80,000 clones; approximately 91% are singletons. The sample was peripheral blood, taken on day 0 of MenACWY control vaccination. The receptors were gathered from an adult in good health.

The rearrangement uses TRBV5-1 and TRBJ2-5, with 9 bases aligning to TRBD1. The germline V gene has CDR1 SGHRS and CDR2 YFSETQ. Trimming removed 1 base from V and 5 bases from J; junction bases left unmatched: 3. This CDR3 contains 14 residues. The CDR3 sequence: CASSLTGGGETQYF. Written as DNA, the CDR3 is TGCGCCAGCAGCTTGACAGGGGGCGGGGAGACCCAGTACTTC.

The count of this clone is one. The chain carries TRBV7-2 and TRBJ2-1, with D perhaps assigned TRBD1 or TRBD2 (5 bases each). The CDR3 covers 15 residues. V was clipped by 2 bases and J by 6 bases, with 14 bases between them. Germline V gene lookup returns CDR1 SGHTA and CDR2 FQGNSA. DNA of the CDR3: TGTGCCAGCAGCTTATCCGGGACCCGAACCAATGAGCAGTTCTTC. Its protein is CASSLSGTRTNEQFF. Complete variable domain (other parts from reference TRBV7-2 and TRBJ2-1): GAGVSQSPSNKVTEKGKDVELRCDPISGHTALYWYRQSLGQGLEFLIYFQGNSAPDKSGLPSDRFSAERTGGSVSTLTIQRTQQEDSAVYLCASSLSGTRTNEQFFGPGTRLTVL.

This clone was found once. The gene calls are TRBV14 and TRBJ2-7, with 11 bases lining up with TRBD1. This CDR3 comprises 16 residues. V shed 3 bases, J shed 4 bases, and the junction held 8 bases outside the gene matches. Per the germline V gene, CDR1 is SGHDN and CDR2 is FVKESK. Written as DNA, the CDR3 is TGTGCCAGCAGCCAGGGGGACAGGGGGAATTTTTACGAGCAGTACTTC. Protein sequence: CASSQGDRGNFYEQYF.